The next 23 T cell receptor beta chains were all read from a single sample in a study of radiation and T cells in renal cell carcinoma. Time point described: blood 2 weeks post-SBRT. The treatment here: 15 Gy SBRT to primary tumor, nephrectomy 4 weeks later. Clones were read by immunoSEQ multiplex PCR, and TCRdb kept only the in-frame ones, dropping some. The sample lists 70,000 to 80,000 clones; around 86% were seen once. Specimen: blood, collected from a patient whose treatment included radiotherapy and nephrectomy. Receptors originate from a woman between 45 and 65 years old with renal cell carcinoma.

V gene TRBV28 combines with J gene TRBJ1-2; D ambiguous. The germline V gene encodes CDR1 MDHEN and CDR2 SYDVKM. This CDR3 contains 14 residues. V lost 6 bases and J 3 bases, leaving 14 bases between the germline ends. CDR3 region: CASSPPGWYYGYTF. The CDR3 nucleotides are TGTGCCAGCAGCCCACCCGGTTGGTACTATGGCTACACCTTC.

CDR3 nucleotides: TGTGCCAGCAGCCGCGGACAGGGTCTGTACGAGCAGTACTTC. It specifies CASSRGQGLYEQYF. The chain joins TRBV5-6 to TRBJ2-7; the match to TRBD1 covers 8 bases. CDR1 SGHDT and CDR2 YYEEEE come from the germline V gene. The CDR3 is made up of 14 amino acids. V shed 4 bases and J 4 bases; nucleotides not matched to a gene: 7.

J is TRBJ1-3 and V is TRBV18; D unclear. The CDR3 has 15 residues. V lost 6 bases, J lost 1 base, and 13 bases lay in between. Germline CDR1 and CDR2: KGHSH and LQKENI. The CDR3 protein is CASSPQVGSGNTIYF. CDR3 DNA sequence: TGTGCCAGCTCTCCCCAGGTCGGGTCTGGAAACACCATATATTTT.

The genes are TRBV20-1 and TRBJ2-7; D is undetermined. The germline CDR1 and CDR2 sequences are DFQATT and SNEGSKA (reference sequence). The CDR3 runs to 10 residues. CDR3 nucleotide sequence: TGCAGCCTGAGGCGCCACGAGCAGTACTTC. Protein sequence: CSLRRHEQYF.

This clone was detected only once. The chain uses TRBV10-2 and TRBJ1-5, with no clear D. Germline V gene lookup returns CDR1 WSHSY and CDR2 SAAADI. The length of the CDR3 is 14 residues. V was pared by 3 bases and J by 2 bases, with 8 bases between. CDR3 loop: CASSDRGGNQPQHF. The CDR3 DNA is TGCGCCAGCAGTGACCGTGGGGGCAATCAGCCCCAGCATTTT.

This rearrangement joins TRBV30 to TRBJ1-2; unclear D gene. Germline CDR1 is GTSNPN and CDR2 is SVGIG (reference sequence). The length of the CDR3 is 13 residues. V was pared by 0 bases and J by 3 bases, with 8 bases between. The CDR3: CAWSVLRDYGYTF. CDR3 nucleotide sequence: TGTGCCTGGAGTGTACTCCGAGACTATGGCTACACCTTC.

The chain has TRBV7-9 and TRBJ2-7; 9 bases align to TRBD1. V shed 4 bases, J shed 0 bases, and the junction held 4 bases outside the gene matches. Per the germline V gene, CDR1 is SEHNR and CDR2 is FQNEAQ (reference sequence). This CDR3 is 15 amino acids long. The CDR3 loop reads CASSSPGQGSYEQYF. In nucleotides, the CDR3 is TGTGCCAGCAGCTCGCCGGGACAGGGCTCCTACGAGCAGTACTTC.

The chain joins TRBV28 to TRBJ1-2, with 7 bases that match TRBD1. The CDR3 sequence is 15 residues long. Germline CDR1 reads MDHEN; CDR2 reads SYDVKM. J was trimmed by 2 bases and V by 8 bases; bases with no gene match: 11. CDR3 coding DNA: TGTGCCAGCGACGTCCCGGGACAGAAGAACTATGGCTACACCTTC. Amino acid sequence: CASDVPGQKNYGYTF.

V is TRBV7-2 and J is TRBJ2-7, with unresolved D. Germline CDR1 and CDR2: SGHTA and FQGNSA. The CDR3 totals 12 residues. V was trimmed by 7 bases and J by 3 bases, leaving 10 bases between them. As DNA, the CDR3 is TGTGCCAGCACCCAGACGTACTACGAGCAGTACTTC. This codes for CASTQTYYEQYF. The full variable domain, rest sourced from reference TRBV7-2 and TRBJ2-7, is GAGVSQSPSNKVTEKGKDVELRCDPISGHTALYWYRQSLGQGLEFLIYFQGNSAPDKSGLPSDRFSAERTGGSVSTLTIQRTQQEDSAVYLCASTQTYYEQYFGPGTRLTVT.

The rearrangement links TRBV7-2 to TRBJ2-2; no reliable D call. Trimming removed 5 bases at V and 0 bases at J, with 10 bases between. The CDR3 extends over 15 amino acids. CDR1 is SGHTA and CDR2 is FQGNSA in the germline V gene. In nucleotides, the CDR3 is TGTGCCAGCAGCCCCTCGGCAGCGAACACCGGGGAGCTGTTTTTT. Translated, it gives CASSPSAANTGELFF.

The genes are TRBV5-4 and TRBJ2-3; 9 bases align to TRBD1. The V segment lost 4 bases and the J segment 4 bases; nucleotides outside the gene matches: 7. Germline-derived CDR1 and CDR2 are SGHNT and YYREEE (reference sequence). The CDR3 has 15 residues. The CDR3 is CASSTPGTGSDTQYF. The CDR3 DNA is TGTGCCAGCAGCACCCCCGGGACAGGGTCAGATACGCAGTATTTT.

This clone showed up just a few times. The V call is TRBV18, the J call TRBJ1-5, with D possibly matching TRBD1 (5 bases). Germline values: CDR1 KGHSH, CDR2 LQKENI. The CDR3 consists of 15 residues. Between the trimmed V and J ends, which lost 3 bases and 1 base, there was a span of 10 bases. For the CDR3, the DNA is TGTGCCAGCTCACCCCCGGGACTGAGCAATCAGCCCCAGCATTTT. As protein: CASSPPGLSNQPQHF.

The chain employs TRBV9 and TRBJ1-1, with 11 bases that match TRBD1. Germline V gene lookup returns CDR1 SGDLS and CDR2 YYNGEE. This CDR3 region has 15 residues. Trimming removed 4 bases from V and 8 bases from J; junction bases left unmatched: 10. CDR3 in DNA: TGTGCCAGCAGCCCAACGCCCGGGACAGGGGGGGAAGCTTTCTTT. Residues: CASSPTPGTGGEAFF. The entire variable domain, with the rest obtained from reference TRBV9 and TRBJ1-1, is as follows: DSGVTQTPKHLITATGQRVTLRCSPRSGDLSVYWYQQSLDQGLQFLIQYYNGEERAKGNILERFSAQQFPDLHSELNLSSLELGDSALYFCASSPTPGTGGEAFFGQGTRLTVV.

This sequence joins TRBV28 and TRBJ1-1; no firm D call. CDR3 size: 13 residues. CDR1 and CDR2 from the germline V gene are MDHEN and SYDVKM. With 3 bases removed from V and 3 bases from J, the gap between germline ends came to 8 bases. CDR3 loop: CASSLKGYTEAFF. Written as DNA, the CDR3 is TGTGCCAGCAGTTTGAAAGGGTACACTGAAGCTTTCTTT. Full variable domain (remainder filled in from reference TRBV28 and TRBJ1-1): DVKVTQSSRYLVKRTGEKVFLECVQDMDHENMFWYRQDPGLGLRLIYFSYDVKMKEKGDIPEGYSVSREKKERFSLILESASTNQTSMYLCASSLKGYTEAFFGQGTRLTVV.

The V gene is TRBV6-4, the J gene TRBJ2-7; D may be TRBD2 (7 bases). V was trimmed by 6 bases and J by 2 bases, leaving 14 bases between them. This CDR3 spans 14 amino acids. Per the germline V gene, CDR1 is MRHNA and CDR2 is SNTAGT. CDR3 sequence: CASSERDIAYEQYF. CDR3 DNA sequence: TGTGCCAGCAGCGAGCGGGACATTGCCTACGAGCAGTACTTC.

This chain connects TRBV6-6 to TRBJ1-2; 8 bases match TRBD1. The germline V gene has CDR1 MNHNY and CDR2 SVGAGI (reference sequence). The length of the CDR3 is 14 residues. The trim removed 6 bases at V and 7 bases at J, leaving 10 bases unmatched. CDR3 in amino acids: CASRTRDRHSGYTF. For the CDR3, the DNA is TGTGCCAGCAGGACCCGGGACAGGCATAGTGGCTACACCTTC.

The chain joins TRBV2 to TRBJ2-7; unclear D gene. Germline-derived CDR1 and CDR2 are SNHLY and FYNNEI. Trimming removed 4 bases from V and 0 bases from J, with 7 bases in between. The CDR3 sequence is 13 residues long. The CDR3 loop reads CASSVYGSYEQYF. Written as DNA, the CDR3 is TGTGCCAGCAGTGTGTACGGCTCCTACGAGCAGTACTTC. Looking up the rest from reference TRBV2 and TRBJ2-7 gives the full variable domain: EPEVTQTPSHQVTQMGQEVILRCVPISNHLYFYWYRQILGQKVEFLVSFYNNEISEKSEIFDDQFSVERPDGSNFTLKIRSTKLEDSAMYFCASSVYGSYEQYFGPGTRLTVT.

The sample holds one count of this clone. The CDR3 sequence: CASISEGENTEAFF. The CDR3 nucleotides read TGTGCCAGCATTTCCGAGGGGGAGAACACTGAAGCTTTCTTT. This chain uses TRBV2 with TRBJ1-1; D perhaps matches TRBD1 (6 bases). Trimming removed 7 bases from V and 1 base from J, with 13 bases in between. In germline, CDR1 is SNHLY, CDR2 FYNNEI. The CDR3 extends over 14 amino acids. The full variable domain, with the rest looked up from reference TRBV2 and TRBJ1-1, is EPEVTQTPSHQVTQMGQEVILRCVPISNHLYFYWYRQILGQKVEFLVSFYNNEISEKSEIFDDQFSVERPDGSNFTLKIRSTKLEDSAMYFCASISEGENTEAFFGQGTRLTVV.

The chain combines TRBV28 with TRBJ1-1; D is undetermined. V was clipped by 9 bases and J by 5 bases, with 13 bases between them. The CDR3 consists of 12 residues. The germline CDR1 and CDR2 sequences are MDHEN and SYDVKM. CDR3 in amino acids: CASKAGRTEAFF. The CDR3 DNA sequence: TGTGCCAGTAAGGCAGGACGGACTGAAGCTTTCTTT.

By share of the sample, this clone is medium-sized (0.01 to 0.1%). The chain recombines TRBV5-4 with TRBJ2-1; D uncertain. The CDR3 length is 12 residues. Germline V CDR1 and CDR2: SGHNT, YYREEE (reference sequence). Trimming shortened V by 0 bases and J by 5 bases, and 3 bases separated the two germline ends. This chain's CDR3 is CASSLVDNEQFF. CDR3 DNA sequence: TGTGCCAGCAGCTTGGTCGACAATGAGCAGTTCTTC.

The rearrangement uses TRBV27 and TRBJ1-1, with TRBD1 identical over 8 bases. Germline trimming cut 4 bases from V and 4 bases from J; bases unmatched to any gene: 11. This CDR3 region has 16 residues. Germline CDR1 MNHEY, CDR2 SMNVEV (reference sequence). CDR3: CASSSDPRGRGTEAFF. The CDR3 nucleotides read TGTGCCAGCAGTTCCGACCCCAGGGGGCGAGGCACTGAAGCTTTCTTT.

This chain connects TRBV6-1 to TRBJ2-7; D gene ambiguous. CDR1 and CDR2 (germline): MNHNS, SASEGT. The CDR3 is 14 residues long. Deletions cut 3 bases from V and 0 bases from J, with 9 bases between. CDR3 sequence reads: CASSDGQLSYEQYF. The CDR3 DNA reads as TGTGCCAGCAGTGACGGTCAGCTCTCCTACGAGCAGTACTTC.

The chain carries TRBV7-2 and TRBJ1-5, with a tentative D call TRBD1 (5 bases). CDR1 is SGHTA, CDR2 FQGNSA, per germline. The CDR3 extends over 16 amino acids. V was shortened by 3 bases and J by 0 bases, with 12 bases between the two germline ends. The DNA for the CDR3 is TGTGCCAGCAGCTTTATGGGGGGTTATAGCAATCAGCCCCAGCATTTT. As protein: CASSFMGGYSNQPQHF.